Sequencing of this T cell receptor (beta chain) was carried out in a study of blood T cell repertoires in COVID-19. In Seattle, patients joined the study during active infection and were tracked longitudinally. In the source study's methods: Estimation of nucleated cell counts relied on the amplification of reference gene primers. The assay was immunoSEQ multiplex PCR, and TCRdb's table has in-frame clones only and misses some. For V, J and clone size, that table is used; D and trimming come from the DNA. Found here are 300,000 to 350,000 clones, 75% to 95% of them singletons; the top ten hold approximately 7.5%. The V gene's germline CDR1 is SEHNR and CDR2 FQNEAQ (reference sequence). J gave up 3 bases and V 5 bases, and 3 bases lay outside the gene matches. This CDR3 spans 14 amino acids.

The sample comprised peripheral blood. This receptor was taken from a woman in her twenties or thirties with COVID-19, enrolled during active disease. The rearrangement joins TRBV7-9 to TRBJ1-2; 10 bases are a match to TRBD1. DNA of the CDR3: TGTGCCAGCAGCCGGACAGGGGGGGACTATGGCTACACCTTC. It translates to CASSRTGGDYGYTF.